This entry concerns a single T cell receptor (beta chain). Its specificity is not known. The authors made TCR beta cDNA libraries by 5'RACE template switching. This switching added a universal primer site and UMIs. TCRdb processed the 5' RACE reads again and assigns one entry to each CDR3 protein, with no DNA. The table counts some 140,000 distinct CDR3 sequences; 37% lies in the top ten. This sample was taken from a study of T cells expressing NK-cell markers. Overall study context: CD3+CD56+NKG2C+, CD3+CD56+NKG2C- and CD3+CD56-NKG2C+ T cells, once sorted, supplied the TCR beta repertoires. One of the eight sequenced donors was seronegative, whereas the other seven were HCMV-seropositive.

Overall study findings and caveats: NKG2C+ dominant clonotypes from 5 or 6 donors made up roughly 1.0-8% of CD8+ T cells.

Germline V CDR1 and CDR2: MGHRA, YSYEKL. The CDR3 is 12 residues long. The chain combines TRBV4-1 with TRBJ1-2. The TCR originated in a woman in her forties or fifties in good health. Sequenced input: blood T cells: a sorted CD56 or NKG2C T cell subset, CD4+ or CD8+ T cells, or bulk PBMC T cells (not recorded which). CDR3 sequence reads: CASSQDEFGYTF.